The present T cell receptor (beta chain) was sequenced within a study of cytomegalovirus exposure and HLA in healthy donors. Findings and caveats of the study: Several of the most significant clusters were apparently associated with common viral pathogens in a later analysis. Donors were assumed by presence/absence analyses to have roughly uniform sequencing depth. The study recorded over 150 TCR beta chains that were cytomegalovirus-associated.

About this clone: The antigen is not known.

Germline values: CDR1 SGHNT, CDR2 YYREEE (reference sequence). The ends were cut back, 0 bases at V and 0 bases at J, with 8 bases in the middle. There are 15 residues in the CDR3. The PCR was carried out with 60 Vbeta primers and 13 Jbeta primers. Method: immunoSEQ multiplex PCR; TCRdb's copy keeps in-frame clones and lacks some. This table holds 170,000 or so clones, 80% to 90% found once. The sequence derives from a woman under 30 in good health and CMV-seronegative. The V and J genes are TRBV5-4 and TRBJ2-3; TRBD1 might be the D (5 bases). Sequenced material: PBMCs. In nucleotides, the CDR3 is TGTGCCAGCAGCTTGGGACAGCAGAGCACAGATACGCAGTATTTT. Translated: CASSLGQQSTDTQYF.